Listed below are T cell receptor beta chains from one sample, sequenced in a study of shared clonotypes between healthy human individuals. This table comes from immunoSEQ multiplex PCR, and its TCRdb copy is limited to in-frame clones, with some not included. This sample yields about 490,000 clones, of which about 78% are seen a single time; about 12% belongs to the top ten. The sample taken for sequencing was PBMCs. These receptors all come from a middle-aged woman in good health. Some clones in this sample may be carry-over from other donors' samples. The conserved cysteine and the conserved F or W are not part of the CDR3 here. Fields, in order: V gene, J gene, CDR3 protein.

V gene: TRBV7-2; J gene: TRBJ1-4; CDR3 protein: ASSLQGQGVEKLF
V gene: TRBV18; J gene: TRBJ2-7; CDR3 protein: ASSSGLAGSYEQY
V gene: TRBV28; J gene: TRBJ1-2; CDR3 protein: ASSFSNYGYT
V gene: TRBV6-4; J gene: TRBJ2-3; CDR3 protein: ASNSGTHTDTQY
V gene: TRBV9; J gene: TRBJ2-2; CDR3 protein: ASSVGDGNTGELF
V gene: TRBV6-5; J gene: TRBJ2-1; CDR3 protein: ASSYTLAGAHHEQF
V gene: TRBV28; J gene: TRBJ2-5; CDR3 protein: ASRAGTETQY
V gene: TRBV29-1; J gene: TRBJ2-2; CDR3 protein: SIAPRTGELF
V gene: TRBV7-3; J gene: TRBJ2-2; CDR3 protein: ASSRQGAGTGELF
V gene: TRBV10-3; J gene: TRBJ2-3; CDR3 protein: ATRLGDTQY